The TCR beta chain under discussion was sequenced for a study of shared clonotypes between healthy human individuals (dated by TCRdb to the early 2020s). Regarding the research as a whole: The cohort comprised two women and a few men aged 18 to 49 years. To estimate repertoire size and how much clonotypes are shared between individuals, the study performed deep sequencing of blood TCR repertoires from roughly five healthy adults. Libraries were prepared and TCR repertoires were sequenced by different laboratories using diverse techniques, in order to increase sequencing depth and limit assay-specific biases. Leukapheresis yielded between about 0.94 and 8.9 billion PBMCs per donor. Study-wide conclusions, independent of this receptor: Because the study included a small number of donors, the genetic and exposure-history diversity represented was limited. Only blood was sampled, and tissue TCR repertoires likely differ from those in blood. Based on pairwise subsampling, the degree of clonotype sharing among donors was expected to be affected by sequencing depth.

The CDR3 runs 16 amino acids, cysteine and phenylalanine included. Of the read, only the CDR3 DNA is kept; its 48 bases are in frame from base 1. Trimming costs V 6 bases and J 1 base, and their ends lie 18 bases apart. The germline V gene (reference sequence) supplies CDR1 WNHNN and CDR2 SYGVQD. Using the deep immunoSEQ assay, multiplex PCR amplified TCR CDR3 regions from genomic DNA. Extracted genomic DNA from each cell subset was distributed evenly across all wells of several immunoSEQ 96-well plates, and each plate was treated as a replicate. For unsorted PBMC, around 300 ng genomic DNA, equal to tens of thousands of T cell genomes, was loaded into each replicate PCR. Genomic DNA from unsorted PBMC was sequenced over ten immunoSEQ deep assay plates. Purified libraries were quantified with a Qubit 3.0 fluorometer, sized on a Bioanalyzer 2100, and re-quantified with the KAPA Library Quantification kit. A separate single-read 150-cycle Illumina NextSeq 550 flow cell was used to sequence each immunoSEQ 96-well plate. As for the original processing: Because the immunoSEQ output included only junctional sequences and no quality scores, the filtering could not be the same as the filtering used for full-length reads. Sequences were annotated with PyIR, a Python wrapper for IgBLAST v1.9, and V/J genes and CDR3 were assigned using IMGT germline references. Reads with weak V/J assignments (E-value above 1e-6), missing CDR3, stop codons, out-of-frame junctions, or ambiguous translated residues were removed. V3J clonotypes were defined as sequences sharing an identical inferred V gene, J gene, and CDR3 amino acid sequence. The percentage overlap between two repertoires was calculated by dividing the number of shared unique clonotypes by the size of the smaller repertoire. Three approaches were used to assess repertoire richness: RTK rarefaction, the Chao1 estimator, and Recon v2.1 estimates of unobserved clonotypes. TCRdb took over this immuneACCESS table, retaining in-frame rearrangements with V and J assigned. Such tables are incomplete; in checked studies, under half of the missing clones stem from an unresolved V gene, and the remainder is unexplained. D and trimming were read from the DNA, whereas the V and J calls and clone size are those reported in that table. In all, the sample holds approximately 510,000 clones, and roughly 78% of those were seen once. The top ten hold 13% of the sample.

The donors were healthy, HIV-negative adults who had no recently reported acute infections or vaccinations. Every donor was a Caucasian adult living in Nashville, Tennessee, USA. For unsorted samples, some 100 million PBMCs were counted and genomic DNA was extracted with the QIAamp DNA Blood Mini kit. Blood was collected by leukapheresis, and PBMCs were isolated by Ficoll-Histopaque density gradient centrifugation and then cryopreserved in liquid nitrogen vapor phase. On this clone: Its recognized antigen is unknown. No base-level quality is on record; no much larger clone is a single base apart.

Sequencing was done on a sample of PBMCs. The clonotype was recovered from a middle-aged woman in good health. Some clones in this sample may be carry-over from other donors' samples. The sequence links TRBV10-1 to TRBJ1-1; the D gene is not confidently resolved. The CDR3 in this case is CASSSKWETRNTEAFF. Read as DNA, the sequence is TGCGCCAGCAGCTCCAAATGGGAGACTCGGAACACTGAAGCTTTCTTT.